Shown below are 9 T cell receptor beta chains from a single sample sequenced in a study of CD8 T cells in Susac syndrome. After extraction with the RNeasy kit, roughly 0.5 to 1 ug of the RNA was reverse transcribed using random hexamers. TCRdb reprocessed the immunoSEQ multiplex PCR reads with MiXCR, giving one entry per CDR3 protein. Of 110,000 to 150,000 distinct CDR3 sequences in the sample, more than 90% were seen once. Sequencing was done on a sample of CD4+ T cells from PBMCs. The receptors here all came from a human donor with Susac syndrome.

This clonotype appeared once. The rearrangement uses TRBV20-1 and TRBJ2-7; 7 bases map to TRBD1. The germline V gene has CDR1 DFQATT and CDR2 SNEGSKA (reference sequence). V shed 5 bases and J 2 bases; nucleotides not matched to a gene: 12. The CDR3 totals 15 residues. CDR3 DNA: TGCAGTGCTGGGGACAGCGGCCTAGGTACCTACGAGCAGTACTTC. It codes for CSAGDSGLGTYEQYF.

V usage is TRBV13 and J usage is TRBJ2-5; either TRBD1 or TRBD2 may fit D (5 bases each). Germline V CDR1 and CDR2: PRHDT, FYEKMQ (reference sequence). V lost 3 bases to trimming and J lost 2 bases, with 10 bases between them. The CDR3 runs to 14 residues. In DNA form, the CDR3 reads TGTGCCAGCAGCTTGGGACCAGTTCAAGAGACCCAGTACTTC. Encoded protein: CASSLGPVQETQYF. The full variable domain, its missing parts supplied by reference TRBV13 and TRBJ2-5, is AAGVIQSPRHLIKEKRETATLKCYPIPRHDTVYWYQQGPGQDPQFLISFYEKMQSDKGSIPDRFSAQQFSDYHSELNMSSLELGDSALYFCASSLGPVQETQYFGPGTRLLVL.

The chain uses TRBV3-1 and TRBJ2-5; unclear D gene. Germline V gene sequence: CDR1 LGHDT, CDR2 YNNKEL (reference sequence). The CDR3 spans 16 residues. V lost 2 bases, J lost 0 bases, and 13 bases lay in between. CDR3 coding DNA: TGTGCCAGCAGCCAATCTAGAGGATGGTACCAAGAGACCCAGTACTTC. It specifies CASSQSRGWYQETQYF.

This clonotype has just a few counts. This chain uses TRBV27 with TRBJ2-6; D ambiguous. CDR3 length: 15 amino acids. Per germline, CDR1 MNHEY and CDR2 SMNVEV (reference sequence). V was cut by 1 base and J by 0 bases, with 4 bases left in between. This chain's CDR3 is CASSLWGSGANVLTF. The CDR3 DNA reads as TGTGCCAGCAGTTTATGGGGCTCTGGGGCCAACGTCCTGACTTTC.

The chain uses TRBV12-3 or TRBV12-4 and TRBJ2-4, with D perhaps matching TRBD1 (6 bases). The V end was cut by 4 bases, the J end by 1 base, with 14 bases between. The CDR3 covers 16 residues. CDR3 DNA: TGTGCCAGCAGTTCCTATACAGGGACGGCCAAAAACATTCAGTACTTC. Residues: CASSSYTGTAKNIQYF.

The chain carries TRBV12-3 or TRBV12-4 and TRBJ1-2, with D possibly being TRBD1 (6 bases). CDR3 length: 14 amino acids. Trimming shortened V by 6 bases and J by 4 bases, and 15 bases separated the two germline ends. This chain's CDR3 is CASRERTEVYGYTF. CDR3 DNA: TGTGCCAGCAGAGAGAGGACAGAAGTCTATGGCTACACCTTC.

CDR3 loop: CASSFGGLINEQFF. The CDR3 nucleotides read TGTGCCAGCAGCTTCGGAGGACTGATCAATGAGCAGTTCTTC. V and J are TRBV5-6 and TRBJ2-1; possible D gene TRBD2, 5 bases. CDR3 size: 14 residues. Germline CDR1 is SGHDT and CDR2 is YYEEEE. Trimming left V 2 bases short and J 6 bases short, with 12 bases between.

V usage is TRBV5-4 and J usage is TRBJ2-1, with 10 nucleotides matching TRBD1. J lost 4 bases, V lost 0 bases, and 4 bases had no gene match. Germline V gene data show CDR1 as SGHNT and CDR2 as YYREEE (reference sequence). The CDR3 length is 16 residues. The CDR3 region is CASSLVGTGDYNEQFF. The DNA for the CDR3 is TGTGCCAGCAGCTTGGTAGGGACAGGGGATTACAATGAGCAGTTCTTC.

Only a few counts were recorded for this clonotype. The chain recombines TRBV3-1 with TRBJ2-1; possible D gene TRBD2, 6 bases. This CDR3 region has 15 residues. Germline CDR1 and CDR2: LGHDT and YNNKEL (reference sequence). V was trimmed by 4 bases and J by 4 bases, leaving 14 bases between them. CDR3 region: CASSRSGGKYNEQFF. The DNA of the CDR3 is TGTGCCAGCAGCCGTTCTGGCGGGAAATACAATGAGCAGTTCTTC.